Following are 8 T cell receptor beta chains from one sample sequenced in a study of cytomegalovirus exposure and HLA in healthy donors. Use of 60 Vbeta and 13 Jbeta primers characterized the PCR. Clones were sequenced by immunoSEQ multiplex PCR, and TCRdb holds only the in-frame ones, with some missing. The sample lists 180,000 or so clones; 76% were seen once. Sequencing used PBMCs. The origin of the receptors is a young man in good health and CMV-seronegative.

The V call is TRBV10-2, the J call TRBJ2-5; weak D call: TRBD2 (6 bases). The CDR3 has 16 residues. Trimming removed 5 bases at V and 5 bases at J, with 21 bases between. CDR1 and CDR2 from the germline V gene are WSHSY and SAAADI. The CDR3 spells CASSHLLGGGRETQYF. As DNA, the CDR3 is TGCGCCAGCAGTCACCTCCTGGGGGGAGGAAGGGAGACCCAGTACTTC.

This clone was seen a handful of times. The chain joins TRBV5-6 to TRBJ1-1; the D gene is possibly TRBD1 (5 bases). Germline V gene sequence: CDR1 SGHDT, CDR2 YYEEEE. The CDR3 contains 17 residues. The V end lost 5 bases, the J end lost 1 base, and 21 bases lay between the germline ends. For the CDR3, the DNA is TGTGCCAGCAGAACGGGGGGAAGGGGAGGTAAGAACACTGAAGCTTTCTTT. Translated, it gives CASRTGGRGGKNTEAFF.

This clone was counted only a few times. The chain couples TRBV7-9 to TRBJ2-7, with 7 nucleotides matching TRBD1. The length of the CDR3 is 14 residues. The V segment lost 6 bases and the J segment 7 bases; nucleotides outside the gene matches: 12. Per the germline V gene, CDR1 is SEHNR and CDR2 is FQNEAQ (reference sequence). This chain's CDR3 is CASSSPGGLGEQYF. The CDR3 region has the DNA TGTGCCAGCAGTTCCCCAGGGGGTTTGGGGGAGCAGTACTTC. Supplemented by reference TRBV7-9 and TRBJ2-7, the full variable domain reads DTGVSQNPRHKITKRGQNVTFRCDPISEHNRLYWYRQTLGQGPEFLTYFQNEAQLEKSRLLSDRFSAERPKGSFSTLEIQRTEQGDSAMYLCASSSPGGLGEQYFGPGTRLTVT.

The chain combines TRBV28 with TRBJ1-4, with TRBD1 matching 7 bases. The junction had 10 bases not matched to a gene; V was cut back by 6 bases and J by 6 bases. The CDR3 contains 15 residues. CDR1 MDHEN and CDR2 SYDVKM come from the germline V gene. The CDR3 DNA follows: TGTGCCAGCAGCCCCGGGGCAGGGGGGTATGAAAAACTGTTTTTT. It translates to CASSPGAGGYEKLFF.

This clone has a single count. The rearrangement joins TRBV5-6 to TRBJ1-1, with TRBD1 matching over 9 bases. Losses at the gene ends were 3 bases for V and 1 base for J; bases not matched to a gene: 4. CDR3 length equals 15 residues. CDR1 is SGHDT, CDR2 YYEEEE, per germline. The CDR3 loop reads CASSSGTGRNTEAFF. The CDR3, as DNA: TGTGCCAGCAGCTCCGGGACAGGGAGGAACACTGAAGCTTTCTTT.

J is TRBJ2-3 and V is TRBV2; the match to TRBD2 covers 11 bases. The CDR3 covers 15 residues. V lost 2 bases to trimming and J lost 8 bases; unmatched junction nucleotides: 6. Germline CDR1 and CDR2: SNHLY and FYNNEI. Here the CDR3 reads CASSEIGTSGGTQYF. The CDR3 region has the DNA TGTGCCAGCAGTGAAATAGGGACTAGCGGCGGTACGCAGTATTTT.

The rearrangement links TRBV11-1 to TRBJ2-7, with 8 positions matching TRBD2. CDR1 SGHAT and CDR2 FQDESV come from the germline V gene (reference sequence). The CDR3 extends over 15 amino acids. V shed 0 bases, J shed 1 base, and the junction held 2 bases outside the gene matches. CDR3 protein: CASSLARGVSYEQYF. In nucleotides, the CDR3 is TGTGCCAGCAGCTTAGCGCGGGGGGTTTCCTACGAGCAGTACTTC. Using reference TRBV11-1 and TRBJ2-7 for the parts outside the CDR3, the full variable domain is EAEVAQSPRYKITEKSQAVAFWCDPISGHATLYWYRQILGQGPELLVQFQDESVVDDSQLPKDRFSAERLKGVDSTLKIQPAELGDSAMYLCASSLARGVSYEQYFGPGTRLTVT.

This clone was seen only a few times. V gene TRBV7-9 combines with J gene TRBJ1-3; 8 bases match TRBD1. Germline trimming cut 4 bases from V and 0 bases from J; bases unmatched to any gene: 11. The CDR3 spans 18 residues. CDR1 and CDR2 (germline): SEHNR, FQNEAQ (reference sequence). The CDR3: CASSSPGQESHSGNTIYF. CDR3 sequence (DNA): TGTGCCAGCAGCTCACCGGGACAGGAGAGCCACTCTGGAAACACCATATATTTT.